This TCR beta chain derives from a study of regulatory T cells in long-lasting Graves disease. The study, taken as a whole, reports: Persistent patients shared under 3,000 public clonotypes among themselves. Newly diagnosed patients shared fewer, at roughly 1,000. With a small sample size, accuracy may have been reduced.

Time point specified: newly diagnosed GD, antithyroid drugs for less than 3 months. The TCR library was made from RNA extracted from PBMCs. CDR1 and CDR2 from the germline V gene are SQVTM and ANQGSEA. The CDR3 totals 10 residues. Trimming stripped 7 bases from V and 1 base from J, with 4 bases between. This clonotype was seen ten or more times. Its antigen is still unknown. The TCR beta library used iRepertoire HTBI primers with Arm-PCR amplification of CDR3. TCRdb passed the multiplex PCR reads through MiXCR, listing each CDR3 protein once. The sample lists fewer than 450,000 distinct CDR3 sequences, about 15% occurring once. Separately, the same data were catalogued under a study of T cells in Graves' hyperthyroidism and ophthalmopathy. That source notes: Newly diagnosed hyperthyroidism, duration under 2 months, in patients aged 18 to 65. HTBI primers were employed in a first-round RT-PCR of the TCR CDR3.

The sequence was obtained from a woman between 40 and 55 years old with Graves disease. The V and J genes are TRBV29-1 and TRBJ1-1, with unresolved D. Sequencing was performed on peripheral blood mononuclear cells (PBMCs), taken at new diagnosis, from a patient treated with antithyroid drugs. The CDR3 is CSAENTEAFF. CDR3 nucleotide sequence: TGCAGCGCCGAGAACACTGAAGCTTTCTTT. Based on the CDR3 plus reference TRBV29-1 and TRBJ1-1, the full variable domain is SAVISQKPSRDICQRGTSLTIQCQVDSQVTMMFWYRQQPGQSLTLIATANQGSEATYESGFVIDKFPISRPNLTFSTLTVSNMSPEDSSIYLCSAENTEAFFGQGTRLTVV.